Listed below are T cell receptor beta chains from one sample, sequenced in a study of T-cell memory formation after mild COVID-19. TCRdb reanalysed the 5' RACE reads using MiXCR and keeps one entry per CDR3 protein. The sample records about 130,000 distinct CDR3 sequences, about 16% being singletons. The sequenced sample was PBMCs or a T cell subset sorted from them (not recorded which). The receptors originated from an adult woman who had mild COVID-19 (a few samples of this study predate the infection). Cell type and time point are not known. The CDR3 runs from the conserved cysteine through the conserved F or W. A D gene is named only where the DNA matches it firmly. Clone size is given for some rows only: seen once, a few or many times, or a class if the clone is expanded.

v_call: TRBV12-3/TRBV12-4; d_call: TRBD1; clone_size: NA; cdr3_length: 12; j_call: TRBJ2-1; cdr3_aa: CASSLPGQGQFF; cdr3_nt: TGTGCCAGCAGTTTACCGGGACAGGGGCAGTTCTTC
v_call: TRBV5-1; d_call: TRBD1; clone_size: NA; cdr3_length: 15; j_call: TRBJ2-3; cdr3_aa: CASSLPTGITDTQYF; cdr3_nt: TGCGCCAGCAGCTTACCGACAGGGATCACAGATACGCAGTATTTT
v_call: TRBV14; d_call: NA; clone_size: NA; cdr3_length: 14; j_call: TRBJ1-1; cdr3_aa: CASSQGLRNTEAFF; cdr3_nt: TGTGCCAGCAGCCAAGGGCTCAGGAACACTGAAGCTTTCTTT
v_call: TRBV11-2; d_call: NA; clone_size: NA; cdr3_length: 15; j_call: TRBJ2-3; cdr3_aa: CASSPSGGFTDTQYF; cdr3_nt: TGTGCCAGCAGCCCCTCTGGAGGTTTCACAGATACGCAGTATTTT
v_call: TRBV9; d_call: NA; clone_size: NA; cdr3_length: 18; j_call: TRBJ2-3; cdr3_aa: CASSVTLDSGTLTDTQYF; cdr3_nt: TGTGCCAGCAGCGTCACTCTTGACAGCGGGACACTCACAGATACGCAGTATTTT
v_call: TRBV6-1; d_call: NA; clone_size: NA; cdr3_length: 13; j_call: TRBJ1-6; cdr3_aa: CASSEGWDSPLHF; cdr3_nt: TGTGCCAGCAGTGAGGGTTGGGATTCACCCCTCCACTTT
v_call: TRBV7-8; d_call: TRBD1; clone_size: few; cdr3_length: 16; j_call: TRBJ1-2; cdr3_aa: CASSLGWDRGRGGYTF; cdr3_nt: TGTGCCAGCAGCTTAGGGTGGGACAGGGGACGTGGTGGCTACACCTTC
v_call: TRBV24-1; d_call: NA; clone_size: many; cdr3_length: 12; j_call: TRBJ1-2; cdr3_aa: CATSRQGFGYTF; cdr3_nt: TGTGCCACCAGTCGCCAGGGTTTTGGCTACACCTTC
v_call: TRBV21-1; d_call: NA; clone_size: NA; cdr3_length: 17; j_call: TRBJ2-2; cdr3_aa: CASSRRASGRVTGELFF; cdr3_nt: TGTGCCAGCAGCCGCCGCGCTAGCGGGAGGGTGACCGGGGAGCTGTTTTTT
v_call: TRBV29-1; d_call: NA; clone_size: NA; cdr3_length: 14; j_call: TRBJ2-5; cdr3_aa: CSVEEGRYQETQYF; cdr3_nt: TGCAGCGTTGAAGAAGGGCGATACCAAGAGACCCAGTACTTC
v_call: TRBV14; d_call: NA; clone_size: NA; cdr3_length: 14; j_call: TRBJ2-7; cdr3_aa: CASSQDALSYEQYF; cdr3_nt: TGTGCCAGCAGCCAAGACGCCCTCTCCTACGAGCAGTACTTC
v_call: TRBV24-1; d_call: TRBD1; clone_size: few; cdr3_length: 14; j_call: TRBJ1-2; cdr3_aa: CATSEPGTVYGYTF; cdr3_nt: TGTGCCACCAGTGAGCCCGGGACAGTCTATGGCTACACCTTC